This entry features one T cell receptor beta chain sequence. What it binds is not known. Regarding treatment: about 20 received Ad26.COV2.S at low or high dose, single or two shots; 5 received placebo; per-sample allocation not given. Day 63 after the first vaccine or placebo injection was the time point for sampling. This sample stems from a study of Ad26.COV2.S vaccination and SARS-CoV-2 variants. Overall study context: Enrolled in COV1001, the donor was in the Ad26.COV2.S trial arm, which received the vaccine. Administration of Ad26.COV2.S was intramuscular, either once or twice 56 days apart.

This CDR3 has 15 amino acids. The germline V gene has CDR1 MNHEY and CDR2 SMNVEV (reference sequence). Trimming cost V 3 bases and J 4 bases, with 13 bases left between them. Study findings and constraints: Spike-specific TCR breadth was greater after Ad26.COV2.S than placebo. Reportedly, spike-specific CD8+ and CD4+ T cell responses achieved substantial breadth once vaccination had taken place.

TCRdb's table, derived via immunoSEQ multiplex PCR, lists solely in-frame clones and lacks some. The sample carries more than 400,000 clones, 80% to 95% recorded once. This specimen consisted of peripheral blood, obtained in a trial of Ad26.COV2.S vaccine versus placebo. The chain combines TRBV27 with TRBJ2-4; D gene uncertain. The sequence was collected from a person aged 18-60 years who received the Ad26.COV2.S COVID-19 vaccine or a placebo. The CDR3 reads CASSFSREEKNIQYF. CDR3 coding DNA: TGTGCCAGCAGTTTTTCAAGAGAAGAGAAAAACATTCAGTACTTC.